This T cell receptor beta chain emerged from a study of cytomegalovirus exposure and HLA in healthy donors. V lost 2 bases and J lost 0, with 14 bases in between. Germline V gives CDR1 SQVTM, CDR2 ANQGSEA. The CDR3 length is 15 residues. The PCR made use of 60 Vbeta and 13 Jbeta primers. Using immunoSEQ multiplex PCR, the repertoire was profiled, and TCRdb retains in-frame clones only, with some absent. The sample contains 150,000 to 200,000 clones, almost 80% of which appear only once. On this clone: Its specificity is not known.

Findings of the study overall: A highly shared variant cluster was judged a likely technical artifact. The authors later found TCR association rates varying by HLA locus, with DRB1 most and HLA-C fewest. In a later analysis, several top co-occurrence clusters appeared linked to parvovirus B19, influenza, CMV and Epstein-Barr virus.

J is TRBJ2-7 and V is TRBV29-1; weak D call: TRBD1 (5 bases). The sequence came from a man in his forties in good health and CMV-seropositive. Sequenced sample: PBMCs. CDR3 in amino acids: CSVEIPGRGSYEQYF. CDR3 sequence (DNA): TGCAGCGTTGAAATCCCGGGTAGGGGCTCCTACGAGCAGTACTTC.